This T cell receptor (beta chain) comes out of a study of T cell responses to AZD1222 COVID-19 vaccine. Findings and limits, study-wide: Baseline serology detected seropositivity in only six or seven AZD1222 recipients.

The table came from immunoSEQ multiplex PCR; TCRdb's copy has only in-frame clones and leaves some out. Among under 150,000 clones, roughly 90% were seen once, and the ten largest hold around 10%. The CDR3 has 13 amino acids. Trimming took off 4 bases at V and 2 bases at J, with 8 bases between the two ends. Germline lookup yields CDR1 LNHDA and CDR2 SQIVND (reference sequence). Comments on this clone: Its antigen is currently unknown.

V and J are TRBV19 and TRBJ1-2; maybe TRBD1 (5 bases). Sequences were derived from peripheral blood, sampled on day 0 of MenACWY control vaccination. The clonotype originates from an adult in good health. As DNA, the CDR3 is TGTGCCAGTAGTACACCAGGGAACTATGGCTACACCTTC. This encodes CASSTPGNYGYTF.